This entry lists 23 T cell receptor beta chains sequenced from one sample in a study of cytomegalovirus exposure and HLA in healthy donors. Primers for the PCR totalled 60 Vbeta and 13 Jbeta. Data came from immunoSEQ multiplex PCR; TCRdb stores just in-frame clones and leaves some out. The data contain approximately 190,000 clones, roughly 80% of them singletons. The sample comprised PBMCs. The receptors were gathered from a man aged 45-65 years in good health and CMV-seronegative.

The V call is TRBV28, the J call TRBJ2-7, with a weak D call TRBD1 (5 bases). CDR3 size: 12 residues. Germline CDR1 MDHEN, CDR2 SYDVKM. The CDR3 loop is CASRNRPYEQYF. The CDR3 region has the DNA TGTGCGAGCCGTAACAGGCCATACGAGCAGTACTTC.

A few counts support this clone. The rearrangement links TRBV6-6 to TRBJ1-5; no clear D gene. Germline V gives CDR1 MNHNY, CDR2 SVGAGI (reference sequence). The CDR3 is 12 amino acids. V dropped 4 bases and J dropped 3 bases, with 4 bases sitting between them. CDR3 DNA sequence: TGTGCCAGCAGTTTCGTCAATCAGCCCCAGCATTTT. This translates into CASSFVNQPQHF.

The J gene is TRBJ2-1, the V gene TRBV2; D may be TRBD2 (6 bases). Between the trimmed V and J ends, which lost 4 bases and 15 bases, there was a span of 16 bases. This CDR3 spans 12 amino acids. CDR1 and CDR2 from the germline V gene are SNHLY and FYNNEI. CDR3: CASSVYGGGWFF. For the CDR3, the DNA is TGTGCCAGCAGTGTGTACGGGGGAGGTTGGTTCTTC.

CDR3 in amino acids: CASSGKYNRGVDEKLFF. For the CDR3, the DNA is TGTGCCAGCAGCGGGAAATATAACAGGGGCGTAGATGAAAAACTGTTTTTT. The chain employs TRBV7-9 and TRBJ1-4; 7 bases align to TRBD1. V lost 5 bases to trimming and J lost 6 bases; unmatched junction nucleotides: 15. The CDR3 is made up of 17 amino acids. CDR1 SEHNR and CDR2 FQNEAQ come from the germline V gene (reference sequence).

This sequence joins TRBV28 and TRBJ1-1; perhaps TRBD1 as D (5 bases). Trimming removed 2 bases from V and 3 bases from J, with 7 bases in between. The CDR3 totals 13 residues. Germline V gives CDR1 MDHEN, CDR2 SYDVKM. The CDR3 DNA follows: TGTGCCAGCAGTTTAAAGGGGTACACTGAAGCTTTCTTT. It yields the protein CASSLKGYTEAFF.

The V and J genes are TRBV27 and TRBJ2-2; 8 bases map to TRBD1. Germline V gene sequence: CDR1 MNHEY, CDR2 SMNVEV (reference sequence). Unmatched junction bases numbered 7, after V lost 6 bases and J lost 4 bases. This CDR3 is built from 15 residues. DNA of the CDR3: TGTGCCAGCAGCTTCGACAGGGGCCCCACCGGGGAGCTGTTTTTT. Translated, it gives CASSFDRGPTGELFF.

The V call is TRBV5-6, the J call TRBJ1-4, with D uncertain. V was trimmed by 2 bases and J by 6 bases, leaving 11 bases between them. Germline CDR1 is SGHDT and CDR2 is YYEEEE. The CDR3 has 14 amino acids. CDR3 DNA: TGTGCCAGCAGCTTTTCAAGGCGGGATGAAAAACTGTTTTTT. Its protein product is CASSFSRRDEKLFF.

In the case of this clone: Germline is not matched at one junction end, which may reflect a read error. The CDR3 spells CASSLEGGRDTRYF. The CDR3 coding sequence is TGTGCCAGCAGTTTGGAAGGGGGCAGGGATACGCGGTATTTT. V usage is TRBV11-2 and J usage is TRBJ2-3; 7 bases map to TRBD1. Germline values: CDR1 SGHAT, CDR2 FQNNGV. This CDR3 comprises 14 residues. The entire variable domain, with the rest obtained from reference TRBV11-2 and TRBJ2-3, is as follows: EAGVAQSPRYKIIEKRQSVAFWCNPISGHATLYWYQQILGQGPKLLIQFQNNGVVDDSQLPKDRFSAERLKGVDSTLKIQPAKLEDSAVYLCASSLEGGRDTRYFGPGTRLTVL.

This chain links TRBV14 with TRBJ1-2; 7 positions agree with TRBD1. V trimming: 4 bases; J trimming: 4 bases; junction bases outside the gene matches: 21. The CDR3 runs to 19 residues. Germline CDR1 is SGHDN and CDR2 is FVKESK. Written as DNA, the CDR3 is TGTGCCAGCAGCCTTACCCCCGGGACAGTTCTGGGGGAAGGCTATGGCTACACCTTC. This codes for CASSLTPGTVLGEGYGYTF.

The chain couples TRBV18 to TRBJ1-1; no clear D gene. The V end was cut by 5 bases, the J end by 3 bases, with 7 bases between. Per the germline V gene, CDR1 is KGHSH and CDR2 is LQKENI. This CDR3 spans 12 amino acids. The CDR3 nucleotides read TGTGCCAGCTCATACCGGGACACTGAAGCTTTCTTT. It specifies CASSYRDTEAFF.

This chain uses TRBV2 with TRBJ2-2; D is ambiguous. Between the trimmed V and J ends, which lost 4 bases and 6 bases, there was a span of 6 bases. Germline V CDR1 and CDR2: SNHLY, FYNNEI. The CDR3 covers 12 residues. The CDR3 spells CASSVQAGELFF. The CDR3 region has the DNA TGTGCCAGCAGTGTTCAGGCCGGGGAGCTGTTTTTT.

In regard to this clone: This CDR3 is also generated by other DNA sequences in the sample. The CDR3 spells CASSVSGTGGRYEQYF. The CDR3 DNA reads as TGTGCCAGCAGCGTATCCGGGACAGGGGGACGGTACGAGCAGTACTTC. V gene TRBV9 combines with J gene TRBJ2-7, with 11 bases aligning to TRBD1. This CDR3 has 16 amino acids. Germline assignment: CDR1 SGDLS and CDR2 YYNGEE. With 1 base clipped from V and 4 bases from J, the junction kept 7 bases outside the gene matches. Full variable domain (remainder filled in from reference TRBV9 and TRBJ2-7): DSGVTQTPKHLITATGQRVTLRCSPRSGDLSVYWYQQSLDQGLQFLIQYYNGEERAKGNILERFSAQQFPDLHSELNLSSLELGDSALYFCASSVSGTGGRYEQYFGPGTRLTVT.

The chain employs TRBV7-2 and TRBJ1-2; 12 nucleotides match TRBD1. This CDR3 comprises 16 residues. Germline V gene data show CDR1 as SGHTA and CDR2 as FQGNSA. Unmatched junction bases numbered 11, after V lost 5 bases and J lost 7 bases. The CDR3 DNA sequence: TGTGCCAGCAGCACAAGCCGGGGACAGGGGGCCGCTGGCTACACCTTC. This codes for CASSTSRGQGAAGYTF.

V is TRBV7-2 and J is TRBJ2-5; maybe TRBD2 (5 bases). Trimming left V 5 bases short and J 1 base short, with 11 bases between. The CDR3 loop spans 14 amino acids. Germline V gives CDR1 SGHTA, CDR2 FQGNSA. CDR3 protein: CASSPGLRQETQYF. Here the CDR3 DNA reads TGTGCCAGCAGCCCTGGACTGCGCCAAGAGACCCAGTACTTC.

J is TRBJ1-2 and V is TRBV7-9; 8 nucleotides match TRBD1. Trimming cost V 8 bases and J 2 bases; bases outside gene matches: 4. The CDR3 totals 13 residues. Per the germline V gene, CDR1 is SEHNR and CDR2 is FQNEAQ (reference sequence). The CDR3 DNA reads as TGTGCCAGCGGACAGGGAGTAAACTATGGCTACACCTTC. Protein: CASGQGVNYGYTF. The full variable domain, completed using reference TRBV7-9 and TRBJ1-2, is DTGVSQNPRHKITKRGQNVTFRCDPISEHNRLYWYRQTLGQGPEFLTYFQNEAQLEKSRLLSDRFSAERPKGSFSTLEIQRTEQGDSAMYLCASGQGVNYGYTFGSGTRLTVV.

The CDR3 spells CASSLQGTNTGELFF. The CDR3 coding sequence is TGCGCCAGCAGCTTGCAGGGCACGAACACCGGGGAGCTGTTTTTT. This chain links TRBV5-1 with TRBJ2-2; possibly TRBD1 for D (5 bases). Trimming removed 1 base from V and 0 bases from J, with 7 bases in between. The CDR3 has 15 residues. CDR1 and CDR2 from the germline V gene are SGHRS and YFSETQ.

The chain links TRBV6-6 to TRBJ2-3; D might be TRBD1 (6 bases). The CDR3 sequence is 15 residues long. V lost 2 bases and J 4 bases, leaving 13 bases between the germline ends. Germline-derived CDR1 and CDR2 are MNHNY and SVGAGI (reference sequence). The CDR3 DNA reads TGTGCCAGCAGTTACCCTAACAGGGCGGCAGATACGCAGTATTTT. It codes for CASSYPNRAADTQYF.

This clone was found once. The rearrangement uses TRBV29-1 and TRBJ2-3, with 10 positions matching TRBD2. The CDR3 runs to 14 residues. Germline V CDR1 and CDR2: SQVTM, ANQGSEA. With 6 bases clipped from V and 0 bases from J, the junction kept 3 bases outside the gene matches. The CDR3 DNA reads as TGCAGCGTCCTTAGCGGGGGGAGCACAGATACGCAGTATTTT. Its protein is CSVLSGGSTDTQYF.

The CDR3 sequence is CAWSEGNTGELFF. CDR3 nucleotide sequence: TGTGCCTGGAGCGAGGGGAACACCGGGGAGCTGTTTTTT. The chain uses TRBV30 and TRBJ2-2; a possible D gene is TRBD2 (5 bases). Germline V gives CDR1 GTSNPN, CDR2 SVGIG (reference sequence). This CDR3 comprises 13 residues. Trimming stripped 3 bases from V and 1 base from J, with 6 bases between. The variable domain in full, with the rest retrieved from reference TRBV30 and TRBJ2-2, is SQTIHQWPATLVQPVGSPLSLECTVEGTSNPNLYWYRQAAGRGLQLLFYSVGIGQISSEVPQNLSASRPQDRQFILSSKKLLLSDSGFYLCAWSEGNTGELFFGEGSRLTVL.

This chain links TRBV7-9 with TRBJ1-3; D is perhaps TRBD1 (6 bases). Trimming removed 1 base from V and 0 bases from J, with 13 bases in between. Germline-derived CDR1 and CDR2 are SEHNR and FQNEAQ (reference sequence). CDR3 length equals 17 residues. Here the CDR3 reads CASSLGAGDYSGNTIYF. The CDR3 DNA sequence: TGTGCCAGCAGCTTAGGGGCAGGGGACTACTCTGGAAACACCATATATTTT.

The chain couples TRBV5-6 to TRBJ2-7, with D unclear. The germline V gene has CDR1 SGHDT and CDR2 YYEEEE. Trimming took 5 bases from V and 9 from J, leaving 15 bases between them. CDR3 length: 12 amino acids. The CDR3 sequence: CASSQKVGLQYF. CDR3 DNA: TGTGCCAGCAGTCAAAAGGTTGGGCTGCAGTACTTC.

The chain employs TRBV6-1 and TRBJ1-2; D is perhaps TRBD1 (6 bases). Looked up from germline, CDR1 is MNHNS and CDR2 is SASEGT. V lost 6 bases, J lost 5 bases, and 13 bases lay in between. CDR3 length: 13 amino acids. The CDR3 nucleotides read TGTGCCAGCAGCCCCCAGGGGTTATATGGCTACACCTTC. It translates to CASSPQGLYGYTF.

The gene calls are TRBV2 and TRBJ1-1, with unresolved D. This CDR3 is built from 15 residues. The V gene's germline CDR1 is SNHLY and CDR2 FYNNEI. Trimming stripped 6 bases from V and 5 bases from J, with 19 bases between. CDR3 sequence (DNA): TGTGCCAGCAGGATCGAAAGAGGGCTACGGACTGAAGCTTTCTTT. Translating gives CASRIERGLRTEAFF.